A single sample is the source of the 17 T cell receptor beta chains below, sequenced in a study of blood T cells in healthy people across ages. Alongside a J-beta primer mix, a sample-barcoded 5' primer served in a second PCR lasting about 7 to 11 cycles. TCRdb re-analysed the 5' RACE reads in MiXCR, keeping a single row per CDR3 protein. Of 1.5 million to 2 million distinct CDR3 sequences listed, around 36% were seen once; the top ten hold over 9%. The specimen sequenced was blood. The origin of the receptors is a woman in her thirties in good health.

This chain uses TRBV9 with TRBJ2-3, with D hard to call. The CDR3 is 15 residues long. Germline values: CDR1 SGDLS, CDR2 YYNGEE. V was shortened by 0 bases and J by 6 bases, with 14 bases between the two germline ends. The CDR3 DNA follows: TGTGCCAGCAGCGTAGGGCCTCACCAAGGGGATACGCAGTATTTT. It codes for CASSVGPHQGDTQYF.

The CDR3 DNA follows: TGTGCCAGCAGCTTTGACAGGGGGCATTACGAGCAGTACTTC. Translating it yields CASSFDRGHYEQYF. The V gene is TRBV11-2, the J gene TRBJ2-7, with TRBD1 matching over 10 bases. V lost 3 bases to trimming and J lost 4 bases; unmatched junction nucleotides: 3. CDR1 and CDR2 (germline): SGHAT, FQNNGV. The CDR3 loop spans 14 amino acids.

The chain combines TRBV20-1 with TRBJ2-7, with D maybe TRBD2 (7 bases). The CDR3 runs to 13 residues. Per germline, CDR1 DFQATT and CDR2 SNEGSKA (reference sequence). The V gene lost 3 bases and the J gene lost 2 bases, with 11 bases spanning the gap. The CDR3 protein is CSASGGTPYEQYF. CDR3 coding DNA: TGCAGTGCTAGCGGGGGGACACCCTACGAGCAGTACTTC.

This clonotype has a single count. The junction departs from the called germline gene at one end, perhaps through a read error. The chain uses TRBV4-2 and TRBJ2-1, with TRBD2 matching over 10 bases. This CDR3 contains 17 residues. Germline V gives CDR1 LGHNA, CDR2 YNFKEQ. The CDR3 DNA reads as TGTACCAGCAGCCAAGAATTGGAACTAGCGGGGCCCAATGAGCAGTTCTTC. Translated, it gives CTSSQELELAGPNEQFF.

The chain employs TRBV18 and TRBJ2-7; TRBD1 matches at 7 bases. Losses at the gene ends were 3 bases for V and 7 bases for J; bases not matched to a gene: 9. The germline V gene encodes CDR1 KGHSH and CDR2 LQKENI. This CDR3 spans 14 amino acids. This chain's CDR3 is CASSPQQGNEEQYF. Written as DNA, the CDR3 is TGTGCCAGCTCACCCCAACAGGGGAATGAGGAGCAGTACTTC.

On this clonotype itself: Sequence at one end of the junction differs from germline and may be a read error. This chain joins TRBV7-3 and TRBJ2-7; TRBD2 agrees at 7 bases. In germline, CDR1 is SGHTA, CDR2 FQGTGA. The CDR3 loop spans 15 amino acids. The CDR3 nucleotides read TGTGCCGGCAGCTTGGATGGCGGGGGCTCCTACGAGCAGTACTTC. This sequence encodes CAGSLDGGGSYEQYF.

About this clonotype itself: Given a much more abundant clone one base away, this may be a read error. V and J are TRBV12-3 or TRBV12-4 and TRBJ2-3; unclear D gene. V lost 6 bases, J lost 5 bases, and 9 bases lay in between. The length of the CDR3 is 12 residues. The CDR3 reads CASRWVGDTQYF. DNA for the CDR3: TGTGCCAGCAGATGGGTAGGAGATACGCAGTATTTT.

The chain recombines TRBV5-8 with TRBJ2-1, with D perhaps given as TRBD1 or TRBD2 (5 bases each). V gave up 1 base and J gave up 4 bases, with 24 bases separating them. Germline V gives CDR1 SGHTS, CDR2 YDEGEE. The CDR3 consists of 19 residues. CDR3 residues: CASSLPHHLTGTFYNEQFF. The CDR3 DNA follows: TGTGCCAGCAGCTTGCCCCACCATCTAACCGGGACCTTTTACAATGAGCAGTTCTTC.

The rearrangement links TRBV7-2 to TRBJ2-7, with TRBD1 identical over 7 bases. The junction had 11 bases not matched to a gene; V was cut back by 5 bases and J by 7 bases. The V gene's germline CDR1 is SGHTA and CDR2 FQGNSA. This CDR3 comprises 14 residues. DNA for the CDR3: TGTGCCAGCAGCGCTTTTGGGACAGACAATGAGCAGTACTTC. Translating it yields CASSAFGTDNEQYF.

This clonotype was counted between two and nine times. The rearrangement uses TRBV2 and TRBJ1-1; D remains ambiguous. V shed 2 bases and J shed 6 bases, with 10 bases lying between them. This CDR3 region has 13 residues. The germline gives CDR1 SNHLY, CDR2 FYNNEI. The CDR3 DNA follows: TGTGCCAGCAGTGAATGGAGGGAGGCTGAAGCTTTCTTT. It specifies CASSEWREAEAFF.

The chain joins TRBV19 to TRBJ1-1; D might be TRBD1 (6 bases). Germline V gene data show CDR1 as LNHDA and CDR2 as SQIVND (reference sequence). With 5 bases removed from V and 0 bases from J, the gap between germline ends came to 19 bases. This CDR3 is 17 amino acids long. The CDR3 loop reads CASSSSGTNYMNTEAFF. The CDR3 bases are TGTGCCAGTAGTTCCTCCGGGACAAACTACATGAACACTGAAGCTTTCTTT.

This clonotype appeared once. Compared with germline, one end of the junction differs, possibly owing to a read error. This chain links TRBV20-1 with TRBJ2-4, with TRBD1 matching 7 bases. Germline V lookup: CDR1 DFQATT, CDR2 SNEGSKA (reference sequence). This CDR3 is 15 amino acids long. In nucleotides, the CDR3 is TGCGGGTTCAATCCGACAGGGACAACCAAAACCATTCAGTACTTC. Translating it yields CGFNPTGTTKTIQYF.

Worth noting for this clonotype: One base away lies a much larger clone, so this may be a sequencing read error. The chain carries TRBV20-1 and TRBJ2-5; 8 bases agree with TRBD2. Germline loops: CDR1 DFQATT, CDR2 SNEGSKA (reference sequence). The CDR3 covers 15 residues. The CDR3 DNA reads as TGCAGTGCTAGAACTAGCGGAAAACCCCAAGAGTCCCAGTACTTC. It specifies CSARTSGKPQESQYF.

Of note for this clonotype: A much bigger clone sits one base away, suggesting this may be a read error. The gene calls are TRBV29-1 and TRBJ2-5, with D hard to call. Near its end, the DNA agrees better with TRBJ2-1, so the J call may be wrong. Germline V CDR1 and CDR2: SQVTM, ANQGSEA. This CDR3 comprises 14 residues. The CDR3 DNA sequence: TGCAGCGTTGAAGATTGGCAGATACAAGAGACCCAGTTCTTC. It is translated as CSVEDWQIQETQFF.

The rearrangement joins TRBV5-1 to TRBJ2-1; a weak D match, TRBD2 (7 bases). The V end lost 0 bases, the J end lost 3 bases, and 13 bases lay between the germline ends. Germline V lookup: CDR1 SGHRS, CDR2 YFSETQ. The CDR3 has 16 residues. The CDR3 here is CASSLGRGTIYNEQFF. The CDR3 DNA reads as TGCGCCAGCAGCTTGGGGAGGGGGACTATCTACAATGAGCAGTTCTTC.

V usage is TRBV12-3 or TRBV12-4 and J usage is TRBJ1-2, with D tentatively TRBD1 (6 bases). Trimming removed 7 bases at V and 2 bases at J, with 14 bases between. This CDR3 has 14 residues. The CDR3 DNA follows: TGTGCCAGCATCTCCCAGGGGCAGAACTATGGCTACACCTTC. Encoded protein: CASISQGQNYGYTF.

The chain has TRBV7-6 and TRBJ2-3, with 9 bases lining up with TRBD1. Germline lookup yields CDR1 SGHVS and CDR2 FNYEAQ. J gave up 4 bases and V 9 bases, and 8 bases lay outside the gene matches. CDR3 length: 14 residues. CDR3 amino acids: CASPHRGRADTQYF. Written as DNA, the CDR3 is TGTGCCAGTCCTCACAGGGGGCGAGCAGATACGCAGTATTTT. The full variable domain, with the rest looked up from reference TRBV7-6 and TRBJ2-3, is GAGVSQSPRYKVTKRGQDVALRCDPISGHVSLYWYRQALGQGPEFLTYFNYEAQQDKSGLPNDRFSAERPEGSISTLTIQRTEQRDSAMYRCASPHRGRADTQYFGPGTRLTVL.